This note documents a single TCR beta chain sequence. The CDR3 runs to 12 residues. CDR1 and CDR2 (germline): SQVTM, ANQGSEA. Trimming removed 5 bases at V and 4 bases at J, with 10 bases between. Source study methods: Cell counts per sample came from amplifying reference gene primers. The method was immunoSEQ multiplex PCR; TCRdb's version includes in-frame clones alone and lacks a portion of them. The DNA gave D and trimming, while V, J and clone size come from that table. The sample lists about 70,000 clones, under 85% occurring once. These data originate in a study of blood T cell repertoires in COVID-19.

The sample consisted of peripheral blood. The chain couples TRBV29-1 to TRBJ2-3, with D possibly being TRBD1 (6 bases). This TCR was recovered from a man between 65 and 85 years old with acute or convalescent COVID-19. The CDR3 DNA sequence: TGCAGCGTTATGGCAGGGGCAGATACGCAGTATTTT. Translated: CSVMAGADTQYF.